This entry concerns a single T cell receptor beta chain. The data were taken from a study of blood T cell repertoires in COVID-19. TCRdb's copy holds only in-frame clones and misses some; the assay was immunoSEQ multiplex PCR. Found here are tens of thousands of clones, roughly 82% of them singletons; the top ten hold roughly 13%. The clonotype was recovered from a woman of 80 years or more with acute or convalescent COVID-19. The specimen sequenced was peripheral blood.

CDR3 in amino acids: CASSQGTSSIAYEQYF. For the CDR3, the DNA is TGTGCCAGCAGCCAGGGGACTAGTAGCATCGCCTACGAGCAGTACTTC. The V gene is TRBV6-4, the J gene TRBJ2-7; 8 bases are a match to TRBD2. The germline CDR1 and CDR2 sequences are MRHNA and SNTAGT. CDR3 length equals 16 residues. Losses at the gene ends were 6 bases for V and 2 bases for J; bases not matched to a gene: 12.